This T cell receptor beta chain was identified in a study of CD8+ T cells in alopecia areata. Study as a whole: The study gave treated patients oral tofacitinib at 5 to 10 mg twice daily.

RNA extraction and reverse transcription yielded cDNA as sequencing template. Sequencing used immunoSEQ multiplex PCR; TCRdb keeps in-frame clones, though not all of them. The repertoire holds some 110,000 clones, with more than 30% as singletons. In its sample, this clone was seen a few times. Specimens obtained from alopecia areata patients comprised lesional scalp punch biopsies and peripheral blood. The germline V gene has CDR1 SQVTM and CDR2 ANQGSEA. This CDR3 has 13 residues. Trimming pared 8 bases from V and 5 bases from J, leaving 17 bases between. The sequencing sample was made of CD4+ T cells sorted from blood. The clonotype was recovered from a human donor with alopecia areata. This sequence joins TRBV29-1 and TRBJ2-3, with TRBD2 as a possible D gene (6 bases). The DNA of the CDR3 is TGCAGCATTTGGGGAGGTAATGGAGATACGCAGTATTTT. As protein: CSIWGGNGDTQYF.